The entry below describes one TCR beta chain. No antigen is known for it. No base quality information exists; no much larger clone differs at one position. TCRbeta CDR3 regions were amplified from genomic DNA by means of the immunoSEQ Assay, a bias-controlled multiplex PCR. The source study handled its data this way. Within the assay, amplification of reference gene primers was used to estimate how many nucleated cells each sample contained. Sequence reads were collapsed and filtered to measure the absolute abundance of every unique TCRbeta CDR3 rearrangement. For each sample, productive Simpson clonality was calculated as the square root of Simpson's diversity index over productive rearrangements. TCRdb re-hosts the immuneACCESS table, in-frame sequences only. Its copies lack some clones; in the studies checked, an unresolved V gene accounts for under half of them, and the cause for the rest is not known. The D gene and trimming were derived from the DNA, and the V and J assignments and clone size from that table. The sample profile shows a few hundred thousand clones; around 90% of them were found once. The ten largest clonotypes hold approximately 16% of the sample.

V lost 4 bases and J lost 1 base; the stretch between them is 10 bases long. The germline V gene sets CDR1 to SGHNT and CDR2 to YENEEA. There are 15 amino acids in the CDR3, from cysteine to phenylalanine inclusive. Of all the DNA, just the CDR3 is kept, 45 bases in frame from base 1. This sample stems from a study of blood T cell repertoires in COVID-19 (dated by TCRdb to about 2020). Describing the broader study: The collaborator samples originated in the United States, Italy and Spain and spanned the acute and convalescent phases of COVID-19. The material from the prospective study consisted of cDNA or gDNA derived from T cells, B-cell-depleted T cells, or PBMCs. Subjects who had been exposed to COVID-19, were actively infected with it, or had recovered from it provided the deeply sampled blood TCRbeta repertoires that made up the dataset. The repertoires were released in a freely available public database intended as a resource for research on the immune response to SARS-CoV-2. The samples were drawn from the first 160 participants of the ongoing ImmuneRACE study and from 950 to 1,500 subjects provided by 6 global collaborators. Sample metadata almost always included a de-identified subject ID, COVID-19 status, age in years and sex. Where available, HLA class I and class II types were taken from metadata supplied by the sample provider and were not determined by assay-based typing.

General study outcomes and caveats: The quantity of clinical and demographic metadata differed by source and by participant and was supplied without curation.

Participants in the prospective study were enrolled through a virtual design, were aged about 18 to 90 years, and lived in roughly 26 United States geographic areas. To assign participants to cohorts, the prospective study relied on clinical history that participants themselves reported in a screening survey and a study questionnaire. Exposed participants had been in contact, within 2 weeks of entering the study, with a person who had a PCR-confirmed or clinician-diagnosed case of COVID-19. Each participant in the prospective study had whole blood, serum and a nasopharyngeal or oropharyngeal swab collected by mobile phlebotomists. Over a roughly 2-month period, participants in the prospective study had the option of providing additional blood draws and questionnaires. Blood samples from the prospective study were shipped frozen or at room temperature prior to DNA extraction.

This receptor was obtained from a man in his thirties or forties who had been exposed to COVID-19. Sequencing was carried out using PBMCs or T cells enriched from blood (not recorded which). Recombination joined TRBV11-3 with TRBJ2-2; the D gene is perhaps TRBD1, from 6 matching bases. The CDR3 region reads CASSSPTGNTGELFF. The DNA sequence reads TGTGCCAGCAGCTCTCCGACAGGGAACACCGGGGAGCTGTTTTTT.